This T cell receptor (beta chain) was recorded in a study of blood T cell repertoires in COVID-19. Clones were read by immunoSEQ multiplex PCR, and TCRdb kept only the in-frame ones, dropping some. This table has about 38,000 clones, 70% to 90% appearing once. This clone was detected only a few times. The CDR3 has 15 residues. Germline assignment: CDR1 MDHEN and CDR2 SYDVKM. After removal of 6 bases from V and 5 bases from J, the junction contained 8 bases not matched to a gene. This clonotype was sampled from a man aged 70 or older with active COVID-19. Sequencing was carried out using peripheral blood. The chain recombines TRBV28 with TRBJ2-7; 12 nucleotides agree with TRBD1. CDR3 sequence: CASRSLGQGADEQYF. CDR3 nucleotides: TGTGCCAGCAGATCCCTGGGACAGGGGGCAGACGAGCAGTACTTC.